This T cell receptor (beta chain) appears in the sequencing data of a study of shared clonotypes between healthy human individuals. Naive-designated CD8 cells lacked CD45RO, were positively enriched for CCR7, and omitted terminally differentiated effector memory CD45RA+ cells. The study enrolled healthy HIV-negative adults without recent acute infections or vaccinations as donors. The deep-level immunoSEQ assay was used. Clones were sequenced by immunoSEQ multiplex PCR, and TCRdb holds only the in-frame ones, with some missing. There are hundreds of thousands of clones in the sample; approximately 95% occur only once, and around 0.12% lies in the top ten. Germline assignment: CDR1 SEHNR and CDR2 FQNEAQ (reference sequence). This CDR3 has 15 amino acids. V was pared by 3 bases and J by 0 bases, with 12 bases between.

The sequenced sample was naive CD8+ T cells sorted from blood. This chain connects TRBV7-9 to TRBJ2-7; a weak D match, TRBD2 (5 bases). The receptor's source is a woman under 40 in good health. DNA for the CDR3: TGTGCCAGCAGCTTGTTGGCGGGTAGCTCCTACGAGCAGTACTTC. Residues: CASSLLAGSSYEQYF.